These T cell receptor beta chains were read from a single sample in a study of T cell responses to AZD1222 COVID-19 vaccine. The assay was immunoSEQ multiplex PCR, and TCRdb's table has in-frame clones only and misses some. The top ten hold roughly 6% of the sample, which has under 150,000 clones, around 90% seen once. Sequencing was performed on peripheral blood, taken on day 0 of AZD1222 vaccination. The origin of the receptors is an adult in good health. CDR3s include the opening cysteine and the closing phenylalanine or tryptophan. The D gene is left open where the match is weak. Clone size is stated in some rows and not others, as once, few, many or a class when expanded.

TGTGCCAGTAGTACCAGATTTAACTATGGCTACACCTTC CASSTRFNYGYTF TRBJ1-2 . . TRBV19
TGTGCCAGCAGCTTGAGTTCAGCCTATTACGAGCAGTACTTC CASSLSSAYYEQYF TRBJ2-7 . . TRBV5-6
TGTGCCAGCGGGAGGTGGACGCGCGCCTACAATGAGCAGTTCTTC CASGRWTRAYNEQFF TRBJ2-1 . . TRBV7-9
TGTGCCATCAGTGTCAGAGGGGACGATCAGCCCCAGCATTTT CAISVRGDDQPQHF TRBJ1-5 few . TRBV10-3
TGTGCCAGCAGTGCCGGGACAGGGCCAAATCAGCCCCAGCATTTT CASSAGTGPNQPQHF TRBJ1-5 once TRBD1 TRBV28
TGTGCCAGCAGCTTACGTGTGGGTTTGAACACTGAAGCTTTCTTT CASSLRVGLNTEAFF TRBJ1-1 . . TRBV7-2
TGTGCCAGTAGTATAGCATGGACACACGAGCAGTACTTC CASSIAWTHEQYF TRBJ2-7 . . TRBV19
TGTGCCAGCAGTGAAGTGGCAAAGTCCACCTATAATTCACCCCTCCACTTT CASSEVAKSTYNSPLHF TRBJ1-6 once . TRBV6-1
TGTGCCAGCAGTGAGGGGCAGTCGGGTTCACCCCTCCACTTT CASSEGQSGSPLHF TRBJ1-6 . . TRBV6-4
TGCGCCAGCAGCATGGACAGGGACGAGCAGTACTTC CASSMDRDEQYF TRBJ2-7 . TRBD1 TRBV5-1
TGTGCCAGCAGTGAAATGGCCAGAACAGGCATCACCGGGGAGCTGTTTTTT CASSEMARTGITGELFF TRBJ2-2 few . TRBV2
TGTGCCAGCACTAAATCCGGGACAGGGGGCTACGAGCAGTACTTC CASTKSGTGGYEQYF TRBJ2-7 . TRBD1 TRBV25-1
TGTGCCAGCAGTTCCACCGGCAGAGGTTACAATGAGCAGTTCTTC CASSSTGRGYNEQFF TRBJ2-1 . . TRBV28
TGCGCCAGCAGCCAAACAGGGGGTTGGGGAGCTTTCTTT CASSQTGGWGAFF TRBJ1-1 . TRBD1 TRBV4-3
TGTGCCAGCAGCCTCGGGACACTCCAACGAGGCTATGGCTACACCTTC CASSLGTLQRGYGYTF TRBJ1-2 . . TRBV13
TGTGCCAGCAGGGGGCAGAATTCACCCCTCCACTTT CASRGQNSPLHF TRBJ1-6 . . TRBV28
TGTGCCAGCAGTTCCGTACTAGCGGCGAACACCGGGGAGCTGTTTTTT CASSSVLAANTGELFF TRBJ2-2 . TRBD2 TRBV6-2/TRBV6-3
TGTGCCAGCAGACCGACAGCGAACACTGAAGCTTTCTTT CASRPTANTEAFF TRBJ1-1 . . TRBV7-8
TGTGCCAGCAGTTACCCATCTAGCGTTCACAATGAGCAGTTCTTC CASSYPSSVHNEQFF TRBJ2-1 once . TRBV6-2/TRBV6-3
TGTGCCAGCAGCCCCGGACATGCCCGAGCTAACTATGGCTACACCTTC CASSPGHARANYGYTF TRBJ1-2 . . TRBV7-2
TGTGCCAGCAGTTACGGGCAGGGAGGATCACCCCTCCACTTT CASSYGQGGSPLHF TRBJ1-6 . . TRBV6-2/TRBV6-3
TGTGCCAGCAGGAGGACAGGGCGCTACGAGCAGTACTTC CASRRTGRYEQYF TRBJ2-7 . TRBD1 TRBV6-5
TGCAGTGCTAGTAGGTCAAATCAGCCCCAGCATTTT CSASRSNQPQHF TRBJ1-5 . . TRBV20-1
TGTGCCAGCAGTGAAAGACAGGGCCCTTGGGAGACCCAGTACTTC CASSERQGPWETQYF TRBJ2-5 once TRBD1 TRBV6-1
TGTGCCAGCAGCCAAGATCGGCAGGGGGCAAACTATGGCTACACCTTC CASSQDRQGANYGYTF TRBJ1-2 once TRBD1 TRBV4-2
TGTGCCAGCAGCCCGGCTATCGATGAGCAGTTCTTC CASSPAIDEQFF TRBJ2-1 once . TRBV9
TGTGCCAGCTCACCCGGGACTAGTCAAGAGACCCAGTACTTC CASSPGTSQETQYF TRBJ2-5 . TRBD2 TRBV18